This T cell receptor (beta chain) was sequenced during a study of CD4 and CD8 cells across lung adenocarcinoma regions. Samples came from patients with localized non-small cell lung adenocarcinoma. Each CDR3 protein is one row after TCRdb ran MiXCR on the PCR reads. The sample lists fewer than 6,500 distinct CDR3 sequences, 40% to 60% occurring once. This CDR3 has 15 amino acids. The germline V and J ends were trimmed by 5 bases and 5 bases, with 16 bases remaining between them. Germline V gene sequence: CDR1 SGHVS, CDR2 FQNEAQ. The rearrangement joins TRBV7-8 to TRBJ2-1; D unresolved. Material: CD4+ T cells from the center of a lung tumor. The clonotype was recovered from a female donor with lung adenocarcinoma. The CD4 and CD8 labels of this study may be unreliable. The CDR3 DNA sequence: TGTGCCAGCAGCAATACAGTTGGGATCCACAATGAGCAGTTCTTC. Its protein is CASSNTVGIHNEQFF.